The clone carrying this T cell receptor (beta chain) was observed at least ten times. Its antigen is not known. The data are from a study of T cells in Graves' hyperthyroidism and ophthalmopathy. Regions amplified from RNA transcripts were the TCR beta CDR3 regions. Carried out on the TCR CDR3, a first-round RT-PCR used the HTBI primer set. MiXCR, run by TCRdb on the multiplex PCR reads, gives a single entry per CDR3 protein. The repertoire has 200,000 to 250,000 distinct CDR3 sequences, about 15% of them found once; the top ten carry under 35%. Study findings and constraints: Model-based prediction identified ophthalmopathy a median 6.5 months prior to its onset. Blood also showed most of the thyroid clonotypes that were expanded above 0.001.

Active moderate-to-severe ophthalmopathy, Clinical Activity Score at least 3, NOSPECS at least 4, under 3 months' duration. Patients were excluded for uncontrolled infection, other autoimmune disease, pregnancy or lactation. The CDR3 sequence is 12 residues long. Germline lookup yields CDR1 SGHAT and CDR2 FQNNGV. With 5 bases clipped from V and 9 bases from J, the junction kept 4 bases outside the gene matches. The TCR sequence derives from a woman aged 18-35 years with Graves' ophthalmopathy. Sequencing was carried out using blood. V and J are TRBV11-2 and TRBJ2-1; 7 bases fit TRBD2. The CDR3 loop is CASSLAAVEQFF. The CDR3 nucleotides are TGTGCCAGCAGCCTAGCGGCCGTTGAGCAGTTCTTC.